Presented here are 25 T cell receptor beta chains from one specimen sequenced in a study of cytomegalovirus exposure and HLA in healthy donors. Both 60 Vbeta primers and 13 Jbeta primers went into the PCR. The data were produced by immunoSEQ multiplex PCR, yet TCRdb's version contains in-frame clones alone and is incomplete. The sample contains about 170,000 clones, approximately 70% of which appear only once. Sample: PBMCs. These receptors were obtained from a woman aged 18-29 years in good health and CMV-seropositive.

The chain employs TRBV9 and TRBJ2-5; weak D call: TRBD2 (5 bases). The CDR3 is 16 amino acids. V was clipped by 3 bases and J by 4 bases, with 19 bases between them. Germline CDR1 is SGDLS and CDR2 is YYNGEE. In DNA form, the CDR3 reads TGTGCCAGCAGCGGTCCTACTACGGGGATCAGAGAGACCCAGTACTTC. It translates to CASSGPTTGIRETQYF.

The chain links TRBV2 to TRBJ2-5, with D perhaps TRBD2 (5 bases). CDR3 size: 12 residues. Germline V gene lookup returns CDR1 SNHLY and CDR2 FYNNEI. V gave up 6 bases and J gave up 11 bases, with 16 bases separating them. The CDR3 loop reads CASRAVGDSQYF. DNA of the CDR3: TGTGCCAGCAGGGCCGTCGGGGATTCTCAGTACTTC.

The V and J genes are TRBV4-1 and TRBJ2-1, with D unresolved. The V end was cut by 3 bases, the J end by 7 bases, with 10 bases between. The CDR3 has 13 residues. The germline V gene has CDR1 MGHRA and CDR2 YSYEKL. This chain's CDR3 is CASSQRLQNEQFF. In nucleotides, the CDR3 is TGCGCCAGCAGCCAGAGACTCCAGAATGAGCAGTTCTTC.

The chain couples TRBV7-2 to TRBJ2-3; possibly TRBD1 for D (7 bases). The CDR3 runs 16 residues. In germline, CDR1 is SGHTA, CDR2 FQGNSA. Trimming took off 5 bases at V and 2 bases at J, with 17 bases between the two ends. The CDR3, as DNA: TGTGCCAGCAGCCCCAGGGGGGCAATGGACACAGATACGCAGTATTTT. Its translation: CASSPRGAMDTDTQYF. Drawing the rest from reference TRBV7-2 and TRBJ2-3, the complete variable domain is GAGVSQSPSNKVTEKGKDVELRCDPISGHTALYWYRQSLGQGLEFLIYFQGNSAPDKSGLPSDRFSAERTGGSVSTLTIQRTQQEDSAVYLCASSPRGAMDTDTQYFGPGTRLTVL.

Here the CDR3 reads CASSLGGGYEQYF. CDR3 coding DNA: TGTGCCAGCAGCTTAGGGGGCGGCTACGAGCAGTACTTC. The chain carries TRBV11-2 and TRBJ2-7; D possibly corresponds to TRBD1 (5 bases). CDR3 length: 13 residues. Between the trimmed V and J ends, which lost 1 base and 3 bases, there was a span of 7 bases. Germline-derived CDR1 and CDR2 are SGHAT and FQNNGV.

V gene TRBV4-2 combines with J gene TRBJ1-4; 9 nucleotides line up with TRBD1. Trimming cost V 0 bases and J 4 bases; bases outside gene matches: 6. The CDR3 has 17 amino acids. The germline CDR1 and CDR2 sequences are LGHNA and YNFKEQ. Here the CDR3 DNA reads TGTGCCAGCAGCCAAGATTCTTGGACAGGGGATAATGAAAAACTGTTTTTT. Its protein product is CASSQDSWTGDNEKLFF.

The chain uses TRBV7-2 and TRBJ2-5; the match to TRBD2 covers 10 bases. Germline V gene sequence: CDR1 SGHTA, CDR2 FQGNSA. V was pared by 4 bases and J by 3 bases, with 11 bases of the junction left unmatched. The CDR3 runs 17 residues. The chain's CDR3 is CASSWGWGSGGEETQYF. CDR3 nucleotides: TGTGCCAGCAGCTGGGGGTGGGGGAGCGGGGGGGAAGAGACCCAGTACTTC.

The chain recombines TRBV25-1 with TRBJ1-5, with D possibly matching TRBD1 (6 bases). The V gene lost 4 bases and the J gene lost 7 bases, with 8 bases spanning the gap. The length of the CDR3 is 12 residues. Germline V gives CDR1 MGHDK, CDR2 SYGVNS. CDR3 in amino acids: CASSVGQQPQHF. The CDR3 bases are TGTGCCAGCAGTGTTGGACAGCAGCCCCAGCATTTT.

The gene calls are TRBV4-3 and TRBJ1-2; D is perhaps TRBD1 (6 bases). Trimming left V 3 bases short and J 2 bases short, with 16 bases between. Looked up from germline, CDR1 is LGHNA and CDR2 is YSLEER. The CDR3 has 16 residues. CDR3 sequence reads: CASSQNRDTLNYGYTF. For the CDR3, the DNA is TGCGCCAGCAGCCAGAACCGGGACACTCTAAACTATGGCTACACCTTC.

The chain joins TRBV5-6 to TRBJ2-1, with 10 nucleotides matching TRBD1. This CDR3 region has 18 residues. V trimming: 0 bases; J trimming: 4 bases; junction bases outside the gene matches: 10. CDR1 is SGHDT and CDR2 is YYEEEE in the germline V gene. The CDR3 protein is CASSLGVFGDRGYNEQFF. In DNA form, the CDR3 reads TGTGCCAGCAGCTTGGGAGTTTTCGGGGACAGGGGTTACAATGAGCAGTTCTTC.

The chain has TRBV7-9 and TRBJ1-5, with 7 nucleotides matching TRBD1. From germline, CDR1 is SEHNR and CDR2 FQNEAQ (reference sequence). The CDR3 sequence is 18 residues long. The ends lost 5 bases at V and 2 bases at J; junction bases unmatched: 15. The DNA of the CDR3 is TGTGCCAGCAGCCGACAGGGAGCCCCAATTTGTTGCAATCAGCCCCAGCATTTT. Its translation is CASSRQGAPICCNQPQHF.

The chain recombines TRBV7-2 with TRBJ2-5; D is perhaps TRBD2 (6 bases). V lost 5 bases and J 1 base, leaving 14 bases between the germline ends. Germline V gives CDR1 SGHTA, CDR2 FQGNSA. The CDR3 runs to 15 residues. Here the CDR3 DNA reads TGTGCCAGCAGCCGGACGGGGCGGGGCCAAGAGACCCAGTACTTC. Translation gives CASSRTGRGQETQYF.

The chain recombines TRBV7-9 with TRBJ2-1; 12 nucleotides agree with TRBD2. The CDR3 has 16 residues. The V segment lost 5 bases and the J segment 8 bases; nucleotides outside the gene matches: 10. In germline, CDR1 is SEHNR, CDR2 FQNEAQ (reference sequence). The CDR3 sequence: CASSPDGLAGGHEQFF. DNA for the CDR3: TGTGCCAGCAGCCCGGACGGGCTAGCGGGGGGGCATGAGCAGTTCTTC. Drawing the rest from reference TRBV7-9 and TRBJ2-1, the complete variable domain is DTGVSQNPRHKITKRGQNVTFRCDPISEHNRLYWYRQTLGQGPEFLTYFQNEAQLEKSRLLSDRFSAERPKGSFSTLEIQRTEQGDSAMYLCASSPDGLAGGHEQFFGPGTRLTVL.

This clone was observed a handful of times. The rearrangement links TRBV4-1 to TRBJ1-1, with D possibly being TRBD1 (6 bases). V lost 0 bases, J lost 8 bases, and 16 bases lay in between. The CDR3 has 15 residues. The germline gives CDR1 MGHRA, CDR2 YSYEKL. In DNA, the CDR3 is TGCGCCAGCAGCCAAGATTCGGGCCCAGGGGCCGAAGCTTTCTTT. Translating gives CASSQDSGPGAEAFF.

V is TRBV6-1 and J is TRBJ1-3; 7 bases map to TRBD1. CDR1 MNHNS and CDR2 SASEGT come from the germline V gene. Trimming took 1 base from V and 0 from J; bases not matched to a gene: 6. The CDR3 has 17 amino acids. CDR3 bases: TGTGCCAGCAGTGAAGAGGGGGCCATAAGCTCTGGAAACACCATATATTTT. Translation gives CASSEEGAISSGNTIYF.

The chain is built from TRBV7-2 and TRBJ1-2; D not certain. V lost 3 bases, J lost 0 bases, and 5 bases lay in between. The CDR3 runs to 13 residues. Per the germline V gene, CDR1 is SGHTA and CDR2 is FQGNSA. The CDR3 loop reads CASSFKPNYGYTF. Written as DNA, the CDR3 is TGTGCCAGCAGCTTTAAGCCTAACTATGGCTACACCTTC.

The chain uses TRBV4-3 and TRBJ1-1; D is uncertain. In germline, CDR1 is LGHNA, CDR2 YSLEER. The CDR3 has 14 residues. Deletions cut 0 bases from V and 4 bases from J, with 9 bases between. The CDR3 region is CASSQDMWATEAFF. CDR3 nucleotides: TGCGCCAGCAGCCAAGATATGTGGGCCACTGAAGCTTTCTTT.

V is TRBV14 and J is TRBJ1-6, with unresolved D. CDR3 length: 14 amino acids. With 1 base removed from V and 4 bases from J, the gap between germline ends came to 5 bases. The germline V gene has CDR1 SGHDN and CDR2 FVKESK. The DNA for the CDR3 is TGTGCCAGCAGCCAAGCCGGGTATAATTCACCCCTCCACTTT. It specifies CASSQAGYNSPLHF.

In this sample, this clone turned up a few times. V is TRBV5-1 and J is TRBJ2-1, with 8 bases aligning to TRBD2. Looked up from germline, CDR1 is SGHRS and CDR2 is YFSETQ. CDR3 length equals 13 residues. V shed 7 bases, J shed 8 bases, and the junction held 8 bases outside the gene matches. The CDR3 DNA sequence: TGCGCCAGCGGTCCCGGGGGGGGCTATGAGCAGTTCTTC. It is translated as CASGPGGGYEQFF.

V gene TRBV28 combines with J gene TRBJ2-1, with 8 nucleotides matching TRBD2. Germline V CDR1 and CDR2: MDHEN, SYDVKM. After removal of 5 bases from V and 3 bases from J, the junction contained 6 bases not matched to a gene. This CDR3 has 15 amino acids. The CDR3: CASSVSGESYNEQFF. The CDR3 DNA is TGTGCCAGCAGTGTTAGCGGGGAGAGCTACAATGAGCAGTTCTTC.

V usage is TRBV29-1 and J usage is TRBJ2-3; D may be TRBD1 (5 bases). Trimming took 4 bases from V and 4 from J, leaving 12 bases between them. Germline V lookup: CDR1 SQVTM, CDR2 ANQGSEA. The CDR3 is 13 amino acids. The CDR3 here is CSVAGIFPDTQYF. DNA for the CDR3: TGCAGCGTTGCAGGGATTTTTCCAGATACGCAGTATTTT.

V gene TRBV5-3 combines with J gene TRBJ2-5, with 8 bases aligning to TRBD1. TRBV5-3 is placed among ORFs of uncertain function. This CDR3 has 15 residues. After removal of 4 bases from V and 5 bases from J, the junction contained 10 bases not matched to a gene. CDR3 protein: CARSLLQGAGETQYF. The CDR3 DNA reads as TGTGCCAGAAGCCTCCTCCAGGGGGCGGGGGAGACCCAGTACTTC.

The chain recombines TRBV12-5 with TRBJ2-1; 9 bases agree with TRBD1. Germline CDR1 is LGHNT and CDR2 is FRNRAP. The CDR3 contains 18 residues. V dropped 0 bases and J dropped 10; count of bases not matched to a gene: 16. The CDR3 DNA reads TGTGCTAGTGGTTTGGTACTTTGGGGGACAGGGCAGTCAGTGGAGCAGTTCTTC. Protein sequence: CASGLVLWGTGQSVEQFF.

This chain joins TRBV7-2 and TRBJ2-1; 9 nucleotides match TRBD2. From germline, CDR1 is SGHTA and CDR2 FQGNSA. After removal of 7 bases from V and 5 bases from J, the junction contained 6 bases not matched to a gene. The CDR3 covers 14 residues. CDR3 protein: CASKPSGVHNEQFF. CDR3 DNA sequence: TGTGCCAGCAAACCTAGCGGGGTACACAATGAGCAGTTCTTC.

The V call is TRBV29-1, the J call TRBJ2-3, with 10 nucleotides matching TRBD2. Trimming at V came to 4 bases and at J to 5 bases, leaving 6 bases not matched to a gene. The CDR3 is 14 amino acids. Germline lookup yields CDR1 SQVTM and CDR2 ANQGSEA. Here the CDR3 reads CSVASGGTRDTQYF. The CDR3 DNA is TGCAGCGTTGCTAGCGGGGGAACCCGAGATACGCAGTATTTT.